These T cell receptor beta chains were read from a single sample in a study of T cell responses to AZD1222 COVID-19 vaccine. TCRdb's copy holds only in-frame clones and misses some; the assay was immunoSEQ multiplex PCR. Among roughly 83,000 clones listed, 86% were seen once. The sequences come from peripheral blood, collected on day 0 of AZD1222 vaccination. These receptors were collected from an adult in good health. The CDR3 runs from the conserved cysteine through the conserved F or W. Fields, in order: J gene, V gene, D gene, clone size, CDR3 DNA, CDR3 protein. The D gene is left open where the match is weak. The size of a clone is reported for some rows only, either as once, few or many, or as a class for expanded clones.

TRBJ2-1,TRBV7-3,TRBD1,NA,TGTGCCAGCAGTCCCCCGGGACAGGGCGTCAATGAGCAGTTCTTC,CASSPPGQGVNEQFF
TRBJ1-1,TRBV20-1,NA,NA,TGCAGTGCTAGTTGGTACGGGAGGAACACTGAAGCTTTCTTT,CSASWYGRNTEAFF
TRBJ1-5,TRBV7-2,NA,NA,TGTGCCAGCAGCTTTCGACAGGGCAATCAGCCCCAGCATTTT,CASSFRQGNQPQHF
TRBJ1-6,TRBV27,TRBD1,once,TGTGCCAGCAGTTCGACAGGGTGGGGGTTGGATAATTCACCCCTCCACTTT,CASSSTGWGLDNSPLHF
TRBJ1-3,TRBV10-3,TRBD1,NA,TGTGCCGCAGGGGGCTCTGGAAACACCATATATTTT,CAAGGSGNTIYF
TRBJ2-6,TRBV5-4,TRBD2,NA,TGTGCCAGCAGCTTTGGTGGGAGGGCCACTGGGGCCAACGTCCTGACTTTC,CASSFGGRATGANVLTF
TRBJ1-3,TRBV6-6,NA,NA,TGTGCCAGCAGTTGGGGGACGGAGGGATCTGGAAACACCATATATTTT,CASSWGTEGSGNTIYF
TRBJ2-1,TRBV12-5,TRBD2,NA,TGTGCTAGTGGTTTGGCCCCTACTAGCGGGAGCTACAATGAGCAGTTCTTC,CASGLAPTSGSYNEQFF
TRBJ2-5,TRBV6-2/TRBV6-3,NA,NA,TGTGCCAGCAGTCGAAATTTAGGGGTTCTGGAGACCCAGTACTTC,CASSRNLGVLETQYF
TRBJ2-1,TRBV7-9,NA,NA,TGTGCCAGCGGGGGGACAAGCTCCTACAATGAGCAGTTCTTC,CASGGTSSYNEQFF
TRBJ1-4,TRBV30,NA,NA,TGTGCCTGGGGTCCTTGGGGACGGGGGTCAGTTAATGAAAAACTGTTTTTT,CAWGPWGRGSVNEKLFF
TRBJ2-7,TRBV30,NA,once,TGTGCCTGGAGTGTACGTCAGGGGGGGAACGAGCAGTACTTC,CAWSVRQGGNEQYF
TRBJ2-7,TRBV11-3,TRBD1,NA,TGTGCCAGCAGCTTAGGGACAGGGCCCTACGAGCAGTACTTC,CASSLGTGPYEQYF
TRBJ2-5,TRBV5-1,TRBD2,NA,TGCGCCAGCAGCTTGAGCGGGGGAACCCAAGAGACCCAGTACTTC,CASSLSGGTQETQYF
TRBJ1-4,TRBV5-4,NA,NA,TGTGCCAGCAGCTTGTCAGGGTACGGAAAACTGTTTTTT,CASSLSGYGKLFF
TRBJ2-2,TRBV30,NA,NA,TGTGCCTGGGGGACCACGAACACCGGGGAGCTGTTTTTT,CAWGTTNTGELFF
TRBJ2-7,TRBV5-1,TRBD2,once,TGCGCCAGCAGCTCCCTAGCGGGAGGGCGGAACGAGCAGTACTTC,CASSSLAGGRNEQYF
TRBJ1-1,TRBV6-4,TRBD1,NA,TGTGCCAGCAGTGCGGACAGGGGGACTGAAGCTTTCTTT,CASSADRGTEAFF
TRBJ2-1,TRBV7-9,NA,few,TGTGCCAGCAGCCGGGACTTCTTGGATGAGCAGTTCTTC,CASSRDFLDEQFF
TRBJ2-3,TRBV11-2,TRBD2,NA,TGTGCCAGCAGCTTCCTAGCGGGGAACACAGATACGCAGTATTTT,CASSFLAGNTDTQYF
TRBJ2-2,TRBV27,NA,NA,TGTGCCAGCAGTTTATTCACCGGGGAGCTGTTTTTT,CASSLFTGELFF
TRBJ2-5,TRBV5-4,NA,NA,TGTGCCAGCAGCTTGGCCCTGGGTGCGAGGGAGACCCAGTACTTC,CASSLALGARETQYF
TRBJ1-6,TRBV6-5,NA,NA,TGTGCCAGCAGTTACTGGCGAACAGGGAAGGGCTCACCCCTCCACTTT,CASSYWRTGKGSPLHF
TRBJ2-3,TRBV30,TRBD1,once,TGTGCCTGGACAGGGGGCAACGCAGATACGCAGTATTTT,CAWTGGNADTQYF
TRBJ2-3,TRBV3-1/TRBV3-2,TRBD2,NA,TGTGCCAGCAGCCAACCTCTAGCGGGGGGCGCAGATACGCAGTATTTT,CASSQPLAGGADTQYF
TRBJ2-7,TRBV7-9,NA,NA,TGTGCCAGCAGCTTAAGTACCTACGAGCAGTACTTC,CASSLSTYEQYF
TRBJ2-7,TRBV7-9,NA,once,TGTGCCAGCAGCTTACCGGGGGATCCCTACGAGCAGTACTTC,CASSLPGDPYEQYF
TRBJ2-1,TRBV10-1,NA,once,TGCGCCAGCAGTGAGTTAATGAGTGAGCAGTTCTTC,CASSELMSEQFF
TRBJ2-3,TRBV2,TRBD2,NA,TGTGCCAGCAGTCCTGGACTAGCGGGGGGATCCACAGATACGCAGTATTTT,CASSPGLAGGSTDTQYF
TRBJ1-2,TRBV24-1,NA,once,TGTGCCACCAGTAACCCCAGCCAGGGAAGCGGCTACACCTTC,CATSNPSQGSGYTF
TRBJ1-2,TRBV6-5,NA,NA,TGTGCCAGCAGTTATGACCAGAACTATGGCTACACCTTC,CASSYDQNYGYTF
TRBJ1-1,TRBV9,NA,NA,TGTGCCAGCAGCGTTCAGGGTGGCACTGAAGCTTTCTTT,CASSVQGGTEAFF